This TCR beta chain was captured by sequencing in a study of cytomegalovirus exposure and HLA in healthy donors. Study-wide results and limits: Owing to their indistinguishability, certain V segments, notably TRBV6-2 and TRBV6-3, were excluded.

Trimming removed 1 base at V and 2 bases at J, with 14 bases between. CDR3 length: 16 residues. Germline loops: CDR1 LNHDA, CDR2 SQIVND (reference sequence). PCR amplification relied on 60 Vbeta primers (plus 13 Jbeta primers). Assay: immunoSEQ multiplex PCR; the TCRdb copy retains only in-frame clones and omits some. The sample shows about 160,000 clones, about 68% of them seen only once. Points on this clone: Its specificity is unknown.

The TCR originated in a female donor in good health and CMV-seronegative. Sequenced material: PBMCs. The V call is TRBV19, the J call TRBJ1-1; D gene unclear. CDR3 bases: TGTGCCAGTAGTATAGGTCGGCAGCGCCACAACACTGAAGCTTTCTTT. Translation gives CASSIGRQRHNTEAFF.